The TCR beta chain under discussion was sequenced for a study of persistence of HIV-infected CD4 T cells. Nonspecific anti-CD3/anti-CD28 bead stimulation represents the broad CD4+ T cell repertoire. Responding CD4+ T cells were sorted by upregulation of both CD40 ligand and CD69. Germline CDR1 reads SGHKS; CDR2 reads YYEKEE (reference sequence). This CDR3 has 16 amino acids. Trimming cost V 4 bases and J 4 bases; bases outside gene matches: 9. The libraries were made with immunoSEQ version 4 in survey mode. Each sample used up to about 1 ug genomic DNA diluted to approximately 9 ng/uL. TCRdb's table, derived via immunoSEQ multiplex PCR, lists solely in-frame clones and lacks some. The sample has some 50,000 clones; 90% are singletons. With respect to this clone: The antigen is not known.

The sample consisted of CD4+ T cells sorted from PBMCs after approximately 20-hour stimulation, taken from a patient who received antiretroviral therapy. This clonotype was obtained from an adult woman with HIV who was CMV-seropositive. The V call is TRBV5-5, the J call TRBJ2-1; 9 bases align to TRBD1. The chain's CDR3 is CASSVGQGDYYNEQFF. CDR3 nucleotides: TGTGCCAGCAGCGTGGGACAGGGTGATTATTACAATGAGCAGTTCTTC.